In its sample, the clone carrying this TCR beta chain was seen a few times. Antigen specificity is unknown. The lymph nodes were axillary draining lymph nodes from breast cancer patients. The sample belongs to a study of breast tumors, draining lymph nodes, adjacent tissues. Study-level results: That most tumor T cells come from lymph nodes remained unproven. Most tumor T cells seemingly derive from lymph node, then expand in tumor. Compared with basal-like, luminal-like tumors shared significantly more repertoire with nontumor tissue. Tumor repertoires ranked between lymph nodes and nontumor tissue in diversity, with V and J gene preferences.

TCRdb re-called the multiplex PCR reads through MiXCR, storing one row per CDR3 protein. The profile shows approximately 170,000 distinct CDR3 sequences, approximately 30% of them singletons. Per germline, CDR1 LGHDT and CDR2 YNNKEL (reference sequence). The CDR3 length is 19 residues. V was trimmed by 5 bases and J by 0 bases, leaving 23 bases between them. Sequencing input: axillary lymph node tissue. The rearrangement uses TRBV3-1 and TRBJ1-5; D not certain. This receptor was identified in a female donor with breast cancer. Some clones in this sample may be carry-over from other donors' samples. The CDR3: CASSGRRELPKYSNQPQHF. The CDR3 DNA reads as TGTGCCAGCAGCGGGAGGAGGGAATTGCCTAAGTATAGCAATCAGCCCCAGCATTTT.